These 13 T cell receptor beta chains originate from one sample sequenced in a study of cytomegalovirus exposure and HLA in healthy donors. The study ran its PCR with 60 Vbeta and 13 Jbeta primers. Generated by immunoSEQ multiplex PCR, the TCRdb table keeps only in-frame clones and is missing some. The sample carries 150,000 to 200,000 clones, roughly 73% recorded once. Specimen: PBMCs. The receptor source for this set is a woman between 40 and 55 years old in good health and CMV-seropositive.

In DNA, the CDR3 is TGCGCCAGCAGCTTGACAGGGGAAGGAAATGGCTACACCTTC. It specifies CASSLTGEGNGYTF. The rearrangement links TRBV5-1 to TRBJ1-2; 7 bases fit TRBD1. Germline V gene data show CDR1 as SGHRS and CDR2 as YFSETQ. There are 14 residues in the CDR3. Germline trimming cut 1 base from V and 6 bases from J; bases unmatched to any gene: 6.

The chain combines TRBV7-9 with TRBJ1-2, with D uncertain. The germline CDR1 and CDR2 sequences are SEHNR and FQNEAQ (reference sequence). Between the trimmed V and J ends, which lost 5 bases and 0 bases, there was a span of 19 bases. The CDR3 spans 17 residues. The CDR3 loop is CASSPRPGPTANYGYTF. CDR3 DNA sequence: TGTGCCAGCAGCCCTCGCCCTGGTCCTACGGCTAACTATGGCTACACCTTC.

Of note for this clone: The same CDR3 also results from other DNA sequences found in this sample. The genes are TRBV7-3 and TRBJ1-1, with D maybe TRBD1 (5 bases). V lost 2 bases and J lost 1, with 8 bases in between. The CDR3 runs 14 residues. The germline V gene encodes CDR1 SGHTA and CDR2 FQGTGA. The DNA of the CDR3 is TGTGCCAGCAGCTTACAGGGAAGGAACACTGAAGCTTTCTTT. Encoded protein: CASSLQGRNTEAFF.

The chain carries TRBV19 and TRBJ2-7; 9 bases match TRBD2. The CDR3 totals 13 residues. After removal of 9 bases from V and 3 bases from J, the junction contained 6 bases not matched to a gene. The V gene's germline CDR1 is LNHDA and CDR2 SQIVND (reference sequence). CDR3 sequence reads: CASQPSGIYEQYF. CDR3 coding DNA: TGTGCCAGCCAGCCTAGCGGGATCTACGAGCAGTACTTC. The variable domain in full, completed from reference TRBV19 and TRBJ2-7, reads DGGITQSPKYLFRKEGQNVTLSCEQNLNHDAMYWYRQDPGQGLRLIYYSQIVNDFQKGDIAEGYSVSREKKESFPLTVTSAQKNPTAFYLCASQPSGIYEQYFGPGTRLTVT.

The chain couples TRBV6-6 to TRBJ2-7; the D gene is possibly TRBD2 (6 bases). From germline, CDR1 is MNHNY and CDR2 SVGAGI (reference sequence). Deletions cut 8 bases from V and 7 bases from J, with 21 bases between. This CDR3 contains 14 residues. CDR3 coding DNA: TGTGCCAGCGCGTTGATCCCCTCCGCGGGGGAGCAGTACTTC. Its protein is CASALIPSAGEQYF.

This chain links TRBV11-3 with TRBJ1-1; D is unresolved. Per the germline V gene, CDR1 is SGHNT and CDR2 is YENEEA. The germline V and J ends were trimmed by 1 base and 4 bases, with 7 bases remaining between them. The CDR3 is 13 residues long. The CDR3 DNA reads TGTGCCAGCAGCTTAGGTACTTCCACTGAAGCTTTCTTT. Its protein product is CASSLGTSTEAFF.

The chain combines TRBV7-2 with TRBJ2-2; unclear D gene. The J call may be incorrect, as the DNA end agrees better with TRBJ1-3. Germline CDR1 and CDR2: SGHTA and FQGNSA. This CDR3 has 16 amino acids. The CDR3 bases are TGTGCCAGCAGCTTAGATTCGGGGAACTCTGGAAACACCATATATTTT. Translated, it gives CASSLDSGNSGNTIYF.

The chain links TRBV6-6 to TRBJ2-3, with 7 bases fitting TRBD1. Trimming removed 4 bases from V and 2 bases from J; junction bases left unmatched: 6. The CDR3 covers 15 residues. Germline CDR1 reads MNHNY; CDR2 reads SVGAGI (reference sequence). The CDR3 sequence is CASSSIGQATDTQYF. The CDR3 coding sequence is TGTGCCAGCAGTTCCATCGGACAGGCCACAGATACGCAGTATTTT.

The V gene is TRBV11-2, the J gene TRBJ2-3, with 10 bases identical to TRBD1. This CDR3 is built from 17 residues. The germline V gene has CDR1 SGHAT and CDR2 FQNNGV. The J segment lost 2 bases and the V segment lost 4 bases, leaving 9 bases of the junction unmatched. This CDR3 is CASSSSLGQGDTDTQYF. The CDR3 bases are TGTGCCAGCAGCTCATCCCTCGGACAGGGGGACACAGATACGCAGTATTTT.

The chain has TRBV19 and TRBJ2-2; 10 positions agree with TRBD1. This CDR3 spans 15 amino acids. Trimming at V came to 7 bases and at J to 3 bases, leaving 5 bases not matched to a gene. Germline CDR1 reads LNHDA; CDR2 reads SQIVND (reference sequence). The CDR3 nucleotides are TGTGCCAGTAAAGGACAGGGGGAGTACACCGGGGAGCTGTTTTTT. Protein product: CASKGQGEYTGELFF.

The rearrangement links TRBV11-2 to TRBJ2-5; no definite D call. The CDR3 length is 12 residues. The germline CDR1 and CDR2 sequences are SGHAT and FQNNGV. With 7 bases removed from V and 5 bases from J, the gap between germline ends came to 11 bases. The CDR3 bases are TGTGCCAGCAACTCCCTGGTCGAGACCCAGTACTTC. This gives the protein CASNSLVETQYF. Based on the CDR3 plus reference TRBV11-2 and TRBJ2-5, the full variable domain is EAGVAQSPRYKIIEKRQSVAFWCNPISGHATLYWYQQILGQGPKLLIQFQNNGVVDDSQLPKDRFSAERLKGVDSTLKIQPAKLEDSAVYLCASNSLVETQYFGPGTRLLVL.

The chain links TRBV28 to TRBJ2-5; 7 bases are shared with TRBD1. In germline, CDR1 is MDHEN, CDR2 SYDVKM. J gave up 0 bases and V 6 bases, and 10 bases lay outside the gene matches. The CDR3 covers 16 residues. The CDR3 spells CASSNDMGQNQETQYF. The CDR3 region has the DNA TGTGCCAGCAGCAACGATATGGGACAGAACCAAGAGACCCAGTACTTC.

The chain uses TRBV14 and TRBJ2-7, with TRBD2 as a possible D gene (6 bases). V was shortened by 6 bases and J by 0 bases, with 12 bases between the two germline ends. Germline loops: CDR1 SGHDN, CDR2 FVKESK. This CDR3 is built from 14 residues. The CDR3 is CASRRDGSSYEQYF. CDR3 nucleotide sequence: TGTGCCAGCAGGAGGGACGGGAGCTCCTACGAGCAGTACTTC. The full variable domain, completed using reference TRBV14 and TRBJ2-7, is EAGVTQFPSHSVIEKGQTVTLRCDPISGHDNLYWYRRVMGKEIKFLLHFVKESKQDESGMPNNRFLAERTGGTYSTLKVQPAELEDSGVYFCASRRDGSSYEQYFGPGTRLTVT.